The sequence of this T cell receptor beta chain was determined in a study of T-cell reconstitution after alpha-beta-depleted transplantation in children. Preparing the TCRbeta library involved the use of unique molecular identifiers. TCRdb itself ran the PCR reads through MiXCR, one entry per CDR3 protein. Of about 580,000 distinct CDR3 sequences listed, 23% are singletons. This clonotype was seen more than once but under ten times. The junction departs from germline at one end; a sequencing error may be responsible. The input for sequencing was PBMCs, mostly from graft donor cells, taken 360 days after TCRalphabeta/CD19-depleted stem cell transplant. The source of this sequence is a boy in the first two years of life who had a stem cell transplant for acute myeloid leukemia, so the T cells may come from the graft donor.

CDR3 loop: CASSRFPRQKDF. The DNA for the CDR3 is TGTGCCAGCAGCAGGTTCCCGAGACAGAAGGACTTC. This sequence joins TRBV5-6 and TRBJ2-5; tentatively, D is TRBD1 (5 bases). Looked up from germline, CDR1 is SGHDT and CDR2 is YYEEEE. This CDR3 has 12 amino acids.